This T cell receptor (beta chain) was sequenced for a study of blood T cell repertoires in COVID-19. Across the whole study: T cells, B-cell-depleted T cells, or PBMCs provided the cDNA or gDNA that served as material.

Losses at the gene ends were 6 bases for V and 2 bases for J; bases not matched to a gene: 5. Per the germline V gene, CDR1 is MNHEY and CDR2 is SVGAGI. This CDR3 has 14 amino acids. Some clones are missing from TCRdb's copy, which holds only in-frame ones; the method was immunoSEQ multiplex PCR. The sample has under 300,000 clones; 86% are singletons. Patients at the Seattle site were enrolled during active infection and followed longitudinally. This clone was counted a single time. This clonotype originated in a woman aged 25 to 39 with COVID-19, enrolled during active disease. Sequenced material: peripheral blood. This sequence joins TRBV6-5 and TRBJ1-1; 8 positions agree with TRBD1. CDR3 protein: CASRTGDSNTEAFF. Here the CDR3 DNA reads TGTGCCAGCAGGACAGGGGACTCAAACACTGAAGCTTTCTTT.